This is a list of T cell receptor beta chains from one sample in a study of regulatory and conventional T cells in RAG deficiency. The data were produced by immunoSEQ multiplex PCR, yet TCRdb's version contains in-frame clones alone and is incomplete. The repertoire has roughly 35,000 clones, around nine tenths of them found once; the top ten carry roughly an eighth. These records were also assigned to another study, of regulatory T cells.

The sequencing sample was made of CD8+ T cells sorted from blood. Receptor source: a human donor in good health. The CDR3 runs from the conserved cysteine through the conserved F or W. The order of the fields is clone size, D gene, J gene, V gene, CDR3 protein, CDR3 DNA. D genes are given only for firm matches. Expanded clones are given a class, and other clones once, few, many or no size at all.

.,TRBD1,TRBJ1-1,TRBV4-2,CASKSTGGITEAFF,TGTGCCAGCAAATCCACAGGGGGCATCACTGAAGCTTTCTTT
.,.,TRBJ1-2,TRBV5-1,CASSLALGAIYGYTF,TGCGCCAGCAGCTTGGCCCTAGGGGCCATCTATGGCTACACCTTC
once,.,TRBJ2-7,TRBV11-2,CASNPSWDTPRGEQYF,TGTGCCAGCAACCCTTCCTGGGACACGCCGAGAGGCGAGCAGTACTTC
.,TRBD1,TRBJ2-7,TRBV30,CAWSVNRGHEQYF,TGTGCCTGGAGTGTAAACAGGGGCCACGAGCAGTACTTC
.,TRBD1,TRBJ2-7,TRBV27,CASSMPGQGASYEQYF,TGTGCCAGCAGTATGCCAGGACAGGGGGCGTCCTACGAGCAGTACTTC
.,TRBD2,TRBJ2-1,TRBV6-4,CASSLKTSGIDEQFF,TGTGCCAGCAGCCTTAAGACTAGCGGGATTGATGAGCAGTTCTTC
.,.,TRBJ2-5,TRBV2,CASTMANQETQYF,TGTGCCAGCACGATGGCGAACCAAGAGACCCAGTACTTC
.,.,TRBJ1-1,TRBV30,CAWSVDPLNTEAFF,TGTGCCTGGAGTGTCGACCCCTTGAACACTGAAGCTTTCTTT
.,TRBD2,TRBJ2-7,TRBV4-2,CASSQGLAGDYEQYF,TGTGCCAGCAGCCAAGGCCTAGCGGGAGACTACGAGCAGTACTTC
few,.,TRBJ1-2,TRBV16,CASEQSGGNGYTF,TGTGCCAGCGAACAATCGGGCGGGAATGGCTACACCTTC
.,.,TRBJ2-5,TRBV13,CASSQQEKETQYF,TGTGCCAGCAGCCAACAGGAGAAAGAGACCCAGTACTTC
.,.,TRBJ2-1,TRBV2,CASTRVRSVNNEQFF,TGTGCCAGCACCCGGGTCAGGTCGGTGAACAATGAGCAGTTCTTC
once,TRBD1,TRBJ2-4,TRBV30,CAWSVSRTGRLAKNIQYF,TGTGCCTGGAGTGTATCCCGGACAGGCCGACTAGCCAAAAACATTCAGTACTTC
.,.,TRBJ2-7,TRBV11-2,CASSLGLSVQYF,TGTGCCAGCAGCCTGGGGTTGTCGGTGCAGTACTTC
.,.,TRBJ1-3,TRBV30,CAWDYPISGNTIYF,TGTGCCTGGGATTATCCAATCTCTGGAAACACCATATATTTT
.,.,TRBJ2-7,TRBV6-1,CASSEAGGSGYEQYF,TGTGCCAGCAGTGAGGCCGGGGGTTCTGGCTACGAGCAGTACTTC
once,.,TRBJ1-5,TRBV10-2,CASSDSEPLGPQHF,TGCGCCAGCAGTGACTCCGAACCGTTGGGGCCCCAGCATTTT
.,.,TRBJ1-1,TRBV4-1,CASSQYRRAKMNTEAFF,TGCGCCAGCAGCCAATATAGGAGGGCGAAGATGAACACTGAAGCTTTCTTT
.,.,TRBJ2-3,TRBV5-6,CASSAGTLISADTQYF,TGTGCCAGCAGCGCCGGGACTCTTATTTCAGCAGATACGCAGTATTTT
.,TRBD2,TRBJ2-7,TRBV5-8,CASSPEGLAGPEQYF,TGTGCCAGCAGCCCCGAGGGACTAGCGGGCCCCGAGCAGTACTTC
.,.,TRBJ2-7,TRBV5-1,CASSLEWGTGRYEQYF,TGCGCCAGCAGCTTAGAATGGGGGACGGGACGCTACGAGCAGTACTTC
.,TRBD1,TRBJ1-1,TRBV5-1,CASRSTGSVTEAFF,TGCGCCAGCAGATCGACAGGGTCTGTCACTGAAGCTTTCTTT
.,.,TRBJ2-7,TRBV14,CATSPNSHEQYF,TGTGCCACCAGCCCGAACTCCCACGAGCAGTACTTC
few,.,TRBJ2-7,TRBV5-1,CASSITGTAPDEQYF,TGCGCCAGCAGCATTACCGGGACTGCACCTGACGAGCAGTACTTC
.,TRBD2,TRBJ2-7,TRBV5-1,CASSRAGAYEQYF,TGCGCCAGCAGCCGGGCGGGAGCCTACGAGCAGTACTTC
.,.,TRBJ1-1,TRBV13,CASSTRGTKGMNTEAFF,TGTGCCAGCAGCACCAGAGGAACAAAGGGTATGAACACTGAAGCTTTCTTT
.,.,TRBJ2-7,TRBV5-4,CASSSPTDYEQYF,TGTGCCAGCAGCTCCCCCACAGATTACGAGCAGTACTTC
.,.,TRBJ1-4,TRBV28,CASSLPPKNLFF,TGTGCCAGCAGTTTACCGCCGAAAAACCTGTTTTTT
.,TRBD2,TRBJ2-3,TRBV30,CAWSSGGSGTDTQYF,TGTGCCTGGAGCAGCGGGGGGTCGGGAACAGATACGCAGTATTTT
.,TRBD1,TRBJ2-3,TRBV7-3,CASSAEQGIVSDTQYF,TGTGCCAGCAGCGCGGAACAGGGGATAGTTTCAGATACGCAGTATTTT
.,TRBD2,TRBJ2-2,TRBV19,CASSTTSGGGTGELFF,TGTGCCAGTAGTACCACTAGCGGGGGGGGCACCGGGGAGCTGTTTTTT
.,.,TRBJ1-2,TRBV7-3,CASSLTGDYGYTF,TGTGCCAGCAGCTTAACAGGGGACTATGGCTACACCTTC
.,.,TRBJ1-6,TRBV5-1,CASSLGGVSYNSPLHF,TGCGCCAGCAGCTTGGGTGGGGTCTCCTATAATTCACCCCTCCACTTT
once,.,TRBJ2-1,TRBV4-2,CASSQSVLNEQFF,TGTGCCAGCAGCCAATCGGTCCTCAATGAGCAGTTCTTC
.,.,TRBJ2-3,TRBV2,CARSPRDSPDHWRYF,TGTGCCAGGAGCCCTCGGGACTCCCCGGACCACTGGAGGTATTTT
.,.,TRBJ2-7,TRBV28,CASSLVGGSYEQYF,TGTGCCAGCAGTTTAGTGGGGGGATCCTACGAGCAGTACTTC
.,.,TRBJ2-7,TRBV7-8,CASSAYQGSSYEQYF,TGTGCCAGCAGCGCCTACCAGGGGAGCTCCTACGAGCAGTACTTC
.,.,TRBJ1-4,TRBV10-1,CASSHGRTGEKLFF,TGCGCCAGCAGCCATGGACGTACAGGTGAAAAACTGTTTTTT
few,.,TRBJ2-1,TRBV27,CASGSDEQFF,TGTGCCAGCGGTTCAGATGAGCAGTTCTTC
once,.,TRBJ2-1,TRBV5-4,CASSAGPFQFF,TGTGCCAGCAGCGCCGGACCTTTCCAGTTCTTC
.,.,TRBJ2-5,TRBV6-1,CASTLDSQETQYF,TGTGCCAGTACCTTGGACAGTCAAGAGACCCAGTACTTC
.,.,TRBJ2-2,TRBV7-9,CASSGGRANTGELFF,TGTGCCAGCAGCGGGGGGCGGGCTAACACCGGGGAGCTGTTTTTT
.,.,TRBJ2-3,TRBV7-9,CASSLMAGVGDTQYF,TGTGCCAGCAGCTTAATGGCTGGGGTTGGGGATACGCAGTATTTT
.,.,TRBJ2-1,TRBV6-5,CASGALGDNEQFF,TGTGCCAGTGGGGCCCTCGGTGACAATGAGCAGTTCTTC
few,.,TRBJ1-1,TRBV10-3,CAISESEGNTEAFF,TGTGCCATCAGTGAGTCCGAGGGGAACACTGAAGCTTTCTTT
.,TRBD1,TRBJ1-5,TRBV27,CASPGQGGNQPQHF,TGTGCCAGCCCGGGACAGGGCGGCAATCAGCCCCAGCATTTT
once,.,TRBJ1-1,TRBV5-1,CASSLYGGLGTEAFF,TGCGCCAGCAGCTTGTACGGGGGCTTAGGAACTGAAGCTTTCTTT
.,TRBD2,TRBJ2-1,TRBV5-1,CASGKGFGLAGVSEQFF,TGCGCCAGCGGGAAGGGGTTCGGACTAGCGGGAGTCTCTGAGCAGTTCTTC